This TCR beta chain was observed in a study of blood T cell repertoires in COVID-19. At the level of the study: The origin of the acute and convalescent COVID-19 samples was the United States, Italy and Spain. Sources were T cells, B-cell-depleted T cells, or PBMCs; the material itself was cDNA or gDNA.

Per the original methods: How many nucleated cells were present was estimated from reference gene primer amplification. Measured with immunoSEQ multiplex PCR; TCRdb has only the in-frame clones, and not every one. D and trimming come from the DNA, and the V and J calls and clone size come from that table. The repertoire holds roughly 74,000 clones, with approximately 84% as singletons. This CDR3 is built from 13 residues. CDR1 and CDR2 from the germline V gene are MDHEN and SYDVKM. The gene calls are TRBV28 and TRBJ2-5; the match to TRBD1 covers 8 bases. The sequenced sample was peripheral blood. The receptor was derived from a man between 65 and 85 years old with acute or convalescent COVID-19. CDR3: CAGRRTGKETQYF. Written as DNA, the CDR3 is TGTGCTGGCCGCAGGACAGGGAAAGAGACCCAGTACTTC.